The 32 T cell receptor beta chains given below trace back to one sample, sequenced in a study of shared clonotypes between healthy human individuals. Some clones are missing from TCRdb's copy, which holds only in-frame ones; the method was immunoSEQ multiplex PCR. The sample holds over 2 million clones, about 95% seen once. Material: naive CD4+ T cells sorted from blood. As for subset: CD45RA+ positively selected. These receptors were taken from a man between 18 and 35 years old in good health.

This sequence joins TRBV5-4 and TRBJ2-7; D assignment may be TRBD1 or TRBD2 (6 bases each). The CDR3 is 15 amino acids. Deletions cut 4 bases from V and 4 bases from J, with 18 bases between. Germline loops: CDR1 SGHNT, CDR2 YYREEE (reference sequence). DNA for the CDR3: TGTGCCAGCAGCAAGGAGGGGGTCCCACATTACGAGCAGTACTTC. Its translation: CASSKEGVPHYEQYF.

V is TRBV30 and J is TRBJ2-3, with 8 nucleotides matching TRBD1. The germline V gene has CDR1 GTSNPN and CDR2 SVGIG (reference sequence). The length of the CDR3 is 14 residues. V lost 2 bases and J lost 2; bases outside the gene matches: 3. DNA for the CDR3: TGTGCCTGGAGTTCAGGGGGCTACACAGATACGCAGTATTTT. Translating gives CAWSSGGYTDTQYF.

The rearrangement joins TRBV2 to TRBJ1-6, with a tentative D call TRBD1 (6 bases). The CDR3 has 14 amino acids. V was clipped by 6 bases and J by 5 bases, with 11 bases between them. CDR1 SNHLY and CDR2 FYNNEI come from the germline V gene. The CDR3 reads CASRSNRDNSPLHF. The CDR3 DNA reads TGTGCCAGCAGATCGAACAGGGATAATTCACCCCTCCACTTT.

As to this clone: This sample includes further DNA sequences coding for the same CDR3. V usage is TRBV20-1 and J usage is TRBJ2-7; D remains unclear. Per the germline V gene, CDR1 is DFQATT and CDR2 is SNEGSKA (reference sequence). The CDR3 sequence is 11 residues long. V was shortened by 1 base and J by 2 bases, with 3 bases between the two germline ends. The CDR3 DNA reads as TGCAGTGCTAGAGGGGCCTACGAGCAGTACTTC. Residues: CSARGAYEQYF.

A word on this clone: A single base separates this from a much larger clone, so it may be a read error. Additional DNA sequences in this sample encode the identical CDR3. The CDR3 DNA reads as TGTGCCAGCAGTGGGACAGGCAATCAGCCCCAGCATTTT. It specifies CASSGTGNQPQHF. This chain uses TRBV25-1 with TRBJ1-5, with a possible D match to TRBD1 (6 bases). Per germline, CDR1 MGHDK and CDR2 SYGVNS. Trimming stripped 4 bases from V and 2 bases from J, with 6 bases between. The CDR3 contains 13 residues.

The V gene is TRBV6-1, the J gene TRBJ1-4; TRBD1 agrees at 7 bases. CDR3 length: 19 residues. J lost 0 bases, V lost 4 bases, and 14 bases had no gene match. Germline-derived CDR1 and CDR2 are MNHNS and SASEGT. CDR3 DNA sequence: TGTGCCAGCAGTGGCTCAGGTACAGGGGTCGTGGCAACTAATGAAAAACTGTTTTTT. This encodes CASSGSGTGVVATNEKLFF.

Comment on this clone: In the same sample, other DNA sequences code for this CDR3. This chain connects TRBV18 to TRBJ1-1; TRBD1 might be the D (5 bases). Germline lookup yields CDR1 KGHSH and CDR2 LQKENI. CDR3 length: 14 amino acids. Trimming took 3 bases from V and 0 from J, leaving 8 bases between them. The CDR3 region is CASSPLGLNTEAFF. CDR3 DNA sequence: TGTGCCAGCTCACCCTTGGGGCTGAACACTGAAGCTTTCTTT.

V usage is TRBV2 and J usage is TRBJ1-2, with D possibly matching TRBD1 (5 bases). The germline gives CDR1 SNHLY, CDR2 FYNNEI. The CDR3 has 13 amino acids. V was pared by 8 bases and J by 4 bases, with 14 bases between. CDR3 nucleotides: TGTGCCAGCTGCATAGACAGCTCCTATGGCTACACCTTC. It translates to CASCIDSSYGYTF.

The chain is built from TRBV25-1 and TRBJ1-6; TRBD1 aligns across 7 bases. With 4 bases clipped from V and 10 bases from J, the junction kept 10 bases outside the gene matches. There are 15 residues in the CDR3. The germline gives CDR1 MGHDK, CDR2 SYGVNS. CDR3 sequence: CASSGPTGEGSPLHF. The CDR3 DNA is TGTGCCAGCAGTGGACCTACAGGGGAGGGCTCACCCCTCCACTTT.

The genes are TRBV5-1 and TRBJ2-7; D is unresolved. The CDR3 length is 18 residues. Trimming left V 0 bases short and J 0 bases short, with 19 bases between. CDR1 SGHRS and CDR2 YFSETQ come from the germline V gene. For the CDR3, the DNA is TGCGCCAGCAGCTTGGTATACCTGGTTGGACGGAACTCCTACGAGCAGTACTTC. Residues: CASSLVYLVGRNSYEQYF.

The chain is built from TRBV18 and TRBJ2-5; 7 bases are shared with TRBD2. CDR1 and CDR2 (germline): KGHSH, LQKENI. The CDR3 spans 18 residues. J lost 4 bases, V lost 3 bases, and 17 bases had no gene match. The CDR3 bases are TGTGCCAGCTCACCTACCCTGGCCAGGGCGGGGGAGAGAGAGACCCAGTACTTC. Translating it yields CASSPTLARAGERETQYF.

The CDR3: CASGLDAGVDSPLHF. DNA of the CDR3: TGTGCTAGTGGTTTGGATGCGGGGGTTGATTCACCCCTCCACTTT. This sequence joins TRBV12-5 and TRBJ1-6; D is possibly TRBD1 (5 bases). The CDR3 contains 15 residues. The ends were cut back, 1 base at V and 8 bases at J, with 12 bases in the middle. The V gene's germline CDR1 is LGHNT and CDR2 FRNRAP. Combining the CDR3 with reference TRBV12-5 and TRBJ1-6 gives the whole variable domain DARVTQTPRHKVTEMGQEVTMRCQPILGHNTVFWYRQTMMQGLELLAYFRNRAPLDDSGMPKDRFSAEMPDATLATLKIQPSEPRDSAVYFCASGLDAGVDSPLHFGNGTRLTVT.

The CDR3 reads CASSEFGQGVSPLHF. The CDR3 nucleotides are TGTGCCAGCAGTGAATTTGGACAGGGTGTTTCACCCCTCCACTTT. The chain employs TRBV25-1 and TRBJ1-6, with 8 nucleotides matching TRBD1. V shed 1 base, J shed 9 bases, and the junction held 5 bases outside the gene matches. Germline assignment: CDR1 MGHDK and CDR2 SYGVNS. This CDR3 contains 15 residues. Together with reference TRBV25-1 and TRBJ1-6, the CDR3 gives the full variable domain: EADIYQTPRYLVIGTGKKITLECSQTMGHDKMYWYQQDPGMELHLIHYSYGVNSTEKGDLSSESTVSRIRTEHFPLTLESARPSHTSQYLCASSEFGQGVSPLHFGNGTRLTVT.

This clone was observed a few times. This chain uses TRBV6-6 with TRBJ1-1, with D uncertain. The CDR3 has 13 residues. Between the trimmed V and J ends, which lost 6 bases and 1 base, there was a span of 9 bases. Germline CDR1 and CDR2: MNHNY and SVGAGI (reference sequence). The CDR3 coding sequence is TGTGCCAGCAGAACGGGGTCGAACACTGAAGCTTTCTTT. It codes for CASRTGSNTEAFF.

The V call is TRBV6-5, the J call TRBJ2-3; D might be TRBD1 or TRBD2, each matching 5 bases. The V gene lost 6 bases and the J gene lost 0 bases, with 13 bases spanning the gap. The germline gives CDR1 MNHEY, CDR2 SVGAGI. The CDR3 runs 15 residues. The CDR3 protein is CASSFRDPSTDTQYF. CDR3 nucleotide sequence: TGTGCCAGCAGCTTCCGGGACCCCAGCACAGATACGCAGTATTTT.

Turning to this clone: The same CDR3 arises from other DNA sequences in this sample as well. The rearrangement links TRBV18 to TRBJ2-7; TRBD2 matches at 8 bases. J was trimmed by 3 bases and V by 3 bases; bases with no gene match: 1. CDR1 and CDR2 from the germline V gene are KGHSH and LQKENI. CDR3 length: 13 residues. The CDR3 loop reads CASSPGLDYEQYF. The CDR3 nucleotides are TGTGCCAGCTCACCGGGACTAGACTACGAGCAGTACTTC.

J is TRBJ2-5 and V is TRBV10-3; the D is unclear. V lost 4 bases, J lost 2 bases, and 5 bases lay in between. There are 12 residues in the CDR3. Germline V gives CDR1 ENHRY, CDR2 SYGVKD. The CDR3, as DNA: TGTGCCATCAGTGCTTTACAAGAGACCCAGTACTTC. Amino acid sequence: CAISALQETQYF.

This chain connects TRBV27 to TRBJ2-7; 10 nucleotides align to TRBD2. Germline V gene sequence: CDR1 MNHEY, CDR2 SMNVEV (reference sequence). The trim removed 5 bases at V and 1 base at J, leaving 5 bases unmatched. The CDR3 runs to 15 residues. The CDR3 loop reads CASSPRLAGSYEQYF. CDR3 bases: TGTGCCAGCAGTCCCCGACTAGCGGGTTCCTACGAGCAGTACTTC.

The chain couples TRBV6-6 to TRBJ1-1; the D gene is possibly TRBD1 (5 bases). The V end was cut by 2 bases, the J end by 3 bases, with 13 bases between. Germline values: CDR1 MNHNY, CDR2 SVGAGI (reference sequence). This CDR3 has 15 amino acids. The CDR3 spells CASSYPGGSDTEAFF. CDR3 DNA: TGTGCCAGCAGTTACCCCGGGGGGAGCGACACTGAAGCTTTCTTT.

The rearrangement uses TRBV7-6 and TRBJ1-3, with 9 nucleotides matching TRBD1. The germline CDR1 and CDR2 sequences are SGHVS and FNYEAQ. With 3 bases clipped from V and 1 base from J, the junction kept 19 bases outside the gene matches. The CDR3 has 21 residues. The CDR3 reads CASSFQLPGQGIHYSGNTIYF. DNA of the CDR3: TGTGCCAGCAGCTTCCAACTTCCGGGACAGGGTATTCATTATTCTGGAAACACCATATATTTT. The variable domain in full, with the rest retrieved from reference TRBV7-6 and TRBJ1-3, is GAGVSQSPRYKVTKRGQDVALRCDPISGHVSLYWYRQALGQGPEFLTYFNYEAQQDKSGLPNDRFSAERPEGSISTLTIQRTEQRDSAMYRCASSFQLPGQGIHYSGNTIYFGEGSWLTVV.

This clone has ten or more counts. This sample includes further DNA sequences coding for the same CDR3. The chain carries TRBV20-1 and TRBJ1-2; D perhaps matches TRBD1 (6 bases). The CDR3 is made up of 11 amino acids. The V gene's germline CDR1 is DFQATT and CDR2 SNEGSKA (reference sequence). Deletions cut 6 bases from V and 7 bases from J, with 12 bases between. The CDR3 coding sequence is TGCAGTGCGTCCCCAGGGGCTGGCTACACCTTC. This encodes CSASPGAGYTF.

V is TRBV7-2 and J is TRBJ2-1, with a tentative D call TRBD2 (5 bases). Germline CDR1 SGHTA, CDR2 FQGNSA. This CDR3 comprises 18 residues. V lost 1 base to trimming and J lost 0 bases, with 16 bases between them. This CDR3 is CASSLVLSLGASYNEQFF. DNA for the CDR3: TGTGCCAGCAGCTTAGTATTGTCATTGGGAGCCTCCTACAATGAGCAGTTCTTC.

In DNA form, the CDR3 reads TGTGCCAGCAGCCCCCTTAGGCGGGAGGGTGAGCAGTACTTC. It yields the protein CASSPLRREGEQYF. The chain combines TRBV6-5 with TRBJ2-7, with TRBD2 identical over 9 bases. The ends lost 6 bases at V and 7 bases at J; junction bases unmatched: 10. Germline values: CDR1 MNHEY, CDR2 SVGAGI. This CDR3 is built from 14 residues.

V is TRBV6-1 and J is TRBJ1-2; D uncertain. CDR3 length: 16 residues. Germline CDR1 and CDR2: MNHNS and SASEGT. Trimming cost V 3 bases and J 2 bases, with 16 bases left between them. CDR3 sequence (DNA): TGTGCCAGCAGTGATCGGAGGGTAGGAGGGAACTATGGCTACACCTTC. Amino acid sequence: CASSDRRVGGNYGYTF.

V usage is TRBV27 and J usage is TRBJ2-1; 7 nucleotides line up with TRBD1. Germline V lookup: CDR1 MNHEY, CDR2 SMNVEV (reference sequence). The J segment lost 1 base and the V segment lost 5 bases, leaving 8 bases of the junction unmatched. The CDR3 sequence is 16 residues long. This CDR3 reads CASSPKTGWSYNEQFF. The CDR3, as DNA: TGTGCCAGCAGTCCGAAGACAGGGTGGTCCTACAATGAGCAGTTCTTC.

This chain connects TRBV6-6 to TRBJ2-7; D ambiguous. The germline V gene encodes CDR1 MNHNY and CDR2 SVGAGI (reference sequence). This CDR3 is built from 15 residues. The germline V and J ends were trimmed by 2 bases and 0 bases, with 11 bases remaining between them. The CDR3 spells CASSYVQTISYEQYF. CDR3 bases: TGTGCCAGCAGTTACGTACAGACAATCTCCTACGAGCAGTACTTC.

The rearrangement joins TRBV7-2 to TRBJ1-2, with D unresolved. The V end lost 5 bases, the J end lost 6 bases, and 22 bases lay between the germline ends. Per the germline V gene, CDR1 is SGHTA and CDR2 is FQGNSA. This CDR3 has 16 residues. The DNA of the CDR3 is TGTGCCAGCAGCGCAAGCGGGTTTTTTTTGTGGAATGGCTACACCTTC. It translates to CASSASGFFLWNGYTF.

This clone was seen once. The rearrangement joins TRBV10-3 to TRBJ2-2; possible D gene TRBD1, 6 bases. V gave up 1 base and J gave up 0 bases, with 9 bases separating them. CDR1 is ENHRY, CDR2 SYGVKD, per germline. This CDR3 is 16 amino acids long. DNA of the CDR3: TGTGCCATCAGTGAGTTAACAGGGACGAACACCGGGGAGCTGTTTTTT. Amino acids: CAISELTGTNTGELFF.

The V gene is TRBV10-3, the J gene TRBJ1-2; D gene unclear. Germline V gene sequence: CDR1 ENHRY, CDR2 SYGVKD. The CDR3 runs 13 residues. V lost 2 bases and J lost 6, with 10 bases in between. Written as DNA, the CDR3 is TGTGCCATCAGTGAGGACCCGGGAGATGGCTACACCTTC. Amino acid sequence: CAISEDPGDGYTF.

Turning to this clone: This may arise from a read error, as a much more abundant clone is one base away. Because the CDR3 is missing its conserved closing phenylalanine or tryptophan, this is likely a read error. The chain employs TRBV10-3 and TRBJ1-1; D not resolved. From germline, CDR1 is ENHRY and CDR2 SYGVKD. The CDR3 is made up of 16 amino acids. V lost 0 bases and J lost 1, with 12 bases in between. In nucleotides, the CDR3 is TGTGCCATCAGTGAGTCGAGAAGGACGGCGAACACTGAAGCTTTCCTT. Translating it yields CAISESRRTANTEAFL.

The rearrangement joins TRBV10-3 to TRBJ1-2; TRBD1 might be the D (5 bases). The CDR3 spans 14 residues. The germline V gene has CDR1 ENHRY and CDR2 SYGVKD. Trimming shortened V by 0 bases and J by 6 bases, and 11 bases separated the two germline ends. The CDR3 region is CAISESGARNGYTF. The CDR3 DNA follows: TGTGCCATCAGTGAGTCAGGGGCGCGAAATGGCTACACCTTC.

A word on this clone: This specimen includes other DNA sequences encoding the same CDR3. V gene TRBV10-1 combines with J gene TRBJ2-5, with 12 bases that match TRBD2. Germline values: CDR1 WNHNN, CDR2 SYGVQD (reference sequence). The ends lost 6 bases at V and 5 bases at J; junction bases unmatched: 7. CDR3 length equals 15 residues. The CDR3 loop is CASSPGLAGRETQYF. CDR3 sequence (DNA): TGCGCCAGCAGCCCCGGACTAGCGGGACGGGAGACCCAGTACTTC.